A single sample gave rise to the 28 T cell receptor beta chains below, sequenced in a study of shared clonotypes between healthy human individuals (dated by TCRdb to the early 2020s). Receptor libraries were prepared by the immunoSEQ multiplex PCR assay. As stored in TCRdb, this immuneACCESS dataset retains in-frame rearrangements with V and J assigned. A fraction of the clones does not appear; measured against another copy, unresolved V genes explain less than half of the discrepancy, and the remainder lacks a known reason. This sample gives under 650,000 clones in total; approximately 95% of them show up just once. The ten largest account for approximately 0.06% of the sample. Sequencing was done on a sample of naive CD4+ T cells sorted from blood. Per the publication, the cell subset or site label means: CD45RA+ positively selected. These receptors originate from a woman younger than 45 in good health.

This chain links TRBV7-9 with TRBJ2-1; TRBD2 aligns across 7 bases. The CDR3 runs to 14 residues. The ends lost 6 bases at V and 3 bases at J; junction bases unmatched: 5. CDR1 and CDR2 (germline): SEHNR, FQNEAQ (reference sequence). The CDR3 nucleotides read TGTGCCAGCAGTTACCTAGCGGACTACAATGAGCAGTTCTTC. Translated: CASSYLADYNEQFF.

In DNA, the CDR3 is TGTGCCAGCAGTTATTTGAGTTCCCCCCGTCGAGCTTTCTTT. Its protein is CASSYLSSPRRAFF. The chain is built from TRBV6-5 and TRBJ1-1, with D uncertain. There are 14 residues in the CDR3. Germline assignment: CDR1 MNHEY and CDR2 SVGAGI. The V end was cut by 3 bases, the J end by 10 bases, with 18 bases between.

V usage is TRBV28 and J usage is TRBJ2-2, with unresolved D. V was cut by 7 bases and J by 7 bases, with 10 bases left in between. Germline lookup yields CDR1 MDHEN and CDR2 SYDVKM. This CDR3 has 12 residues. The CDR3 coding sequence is TGTGCCAGCACCCCGAACGTCGGGGAGCTGTTTTTT. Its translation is CASTPNVGELFF.

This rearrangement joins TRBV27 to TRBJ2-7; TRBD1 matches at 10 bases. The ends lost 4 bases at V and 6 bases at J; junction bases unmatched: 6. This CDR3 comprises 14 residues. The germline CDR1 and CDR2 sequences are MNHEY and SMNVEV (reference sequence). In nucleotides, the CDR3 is TGTGCCAGCAGTTCGGACAGGGGGAGATCCGAGCAGTACTTC. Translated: CASSSDRGRSEQYF.

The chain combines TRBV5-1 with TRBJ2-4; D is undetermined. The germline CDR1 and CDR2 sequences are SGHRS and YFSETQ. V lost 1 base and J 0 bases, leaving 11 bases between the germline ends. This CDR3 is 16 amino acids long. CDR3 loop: CASSLTTSLAKNIQYF. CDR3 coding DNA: TGCGCCAGCAGCTTGACGACAAGTCTAGCCAAAAACATTCAGTACTTC.

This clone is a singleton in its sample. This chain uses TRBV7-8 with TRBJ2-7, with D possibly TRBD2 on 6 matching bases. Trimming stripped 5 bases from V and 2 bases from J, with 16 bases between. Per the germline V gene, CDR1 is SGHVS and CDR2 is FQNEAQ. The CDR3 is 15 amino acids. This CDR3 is CASSHPGLETYEQYF. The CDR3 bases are TGTGCCAGCAGCCATCCGGGACTTGAGACCTACGAGCAGTACTTC.

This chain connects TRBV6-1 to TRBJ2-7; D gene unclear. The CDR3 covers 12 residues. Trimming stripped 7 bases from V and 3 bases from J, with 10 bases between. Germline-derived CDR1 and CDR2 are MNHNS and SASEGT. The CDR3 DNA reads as TGTGCCAGCACCGACACATACTACGAGCAGTACTTC. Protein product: CASTDTYYEQYF.

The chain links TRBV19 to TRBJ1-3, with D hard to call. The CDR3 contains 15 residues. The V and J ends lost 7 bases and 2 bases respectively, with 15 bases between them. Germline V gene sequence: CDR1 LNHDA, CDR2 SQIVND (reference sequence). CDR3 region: CASTERQGPGNTIYF. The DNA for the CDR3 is TGTGCCAGTACCGAACGGCAAGGTCCTGGAAACACCATATATTTT.

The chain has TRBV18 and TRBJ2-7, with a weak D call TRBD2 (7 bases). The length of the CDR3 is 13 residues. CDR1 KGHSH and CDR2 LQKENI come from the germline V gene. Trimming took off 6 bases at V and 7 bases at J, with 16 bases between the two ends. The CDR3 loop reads CASSAGDTREQYF. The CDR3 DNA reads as TGTGCCAGCTCGGCGGGGGACACACGGGAGCAGTACTTC.

CDR3 region: CASSFQTGHREKLFF. The CDR3 coding sequence is TGTGCCAGCAGCTTTCAGACAGGGCATCGGGAAAAACTGTTTTTT. The chain has TRBV7-2 and TRBJ1-4, with 7 bases matching TRBD1. Germline loops: CDR1 SGHTA, CDR2 FQGNSA. V trimming: 3 bases; J trimming: 8 bases; junction bases outside the gene matches: 9. The CDR3 runs to 15 residues.

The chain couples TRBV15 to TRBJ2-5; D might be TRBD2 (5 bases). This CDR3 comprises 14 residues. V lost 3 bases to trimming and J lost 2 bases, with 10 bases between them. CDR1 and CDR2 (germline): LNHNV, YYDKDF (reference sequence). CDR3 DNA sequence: TGTGCCACCAGCAGCCGCGAGGGACAAGAGACCCAGTACTTC. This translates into CATSSREGQETQYF.

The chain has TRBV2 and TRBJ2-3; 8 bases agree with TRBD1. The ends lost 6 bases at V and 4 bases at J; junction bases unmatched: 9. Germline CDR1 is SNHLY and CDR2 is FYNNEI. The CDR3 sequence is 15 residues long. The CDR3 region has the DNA TGTGCCAGCAGGGATGGGTCAGGGGGCGCAGATACGCAGTATTTT. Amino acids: CASRDGSGGADTQYF.

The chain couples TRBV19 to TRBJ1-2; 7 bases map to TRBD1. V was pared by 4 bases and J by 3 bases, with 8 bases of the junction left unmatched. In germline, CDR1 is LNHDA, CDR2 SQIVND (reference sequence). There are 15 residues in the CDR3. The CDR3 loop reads CASSKPGGRDYGYTF. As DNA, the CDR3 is TGTGCCAGTAGTAAGCCAGGGGGAAGAGACTATGGCTACACCTTC. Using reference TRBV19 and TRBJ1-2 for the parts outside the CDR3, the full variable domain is DGGITQSPKYLFRKEGQNVTLSCEQNLNHDAMYWYRQDPGQGLRLIYYSQIVNDFQKGDIAEGYSVSREKKESFPLTVTSAQKNPTAFYLCASSKPGGRDYGYTFGSGTRLTVV.

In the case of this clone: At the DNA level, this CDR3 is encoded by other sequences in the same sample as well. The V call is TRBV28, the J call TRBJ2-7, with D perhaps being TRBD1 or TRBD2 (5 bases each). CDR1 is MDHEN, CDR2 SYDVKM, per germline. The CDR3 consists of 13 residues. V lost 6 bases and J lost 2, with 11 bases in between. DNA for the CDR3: TGTGCCAGCAGGGGGACCGGACCCTACGAGCAGTACTTC. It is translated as CASRGTGPYEQYF.

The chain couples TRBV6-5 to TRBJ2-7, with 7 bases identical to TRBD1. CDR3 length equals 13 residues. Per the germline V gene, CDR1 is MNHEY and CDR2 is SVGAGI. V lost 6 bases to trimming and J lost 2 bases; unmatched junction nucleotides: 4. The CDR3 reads CASRTGTAYEQYF. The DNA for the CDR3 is TGTGCCAGCAGGACCGGGACAGCCTACGAGCAGTACTTC.

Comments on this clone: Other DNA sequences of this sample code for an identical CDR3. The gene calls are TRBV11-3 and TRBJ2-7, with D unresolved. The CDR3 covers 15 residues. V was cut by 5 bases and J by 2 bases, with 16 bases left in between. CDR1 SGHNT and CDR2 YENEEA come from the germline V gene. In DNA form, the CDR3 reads TGTGCCAGCAGCCCCGGGCAGGCCGAAGCCTACGAGCAGTACTTC. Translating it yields CASSPGQAEAYEQYF.

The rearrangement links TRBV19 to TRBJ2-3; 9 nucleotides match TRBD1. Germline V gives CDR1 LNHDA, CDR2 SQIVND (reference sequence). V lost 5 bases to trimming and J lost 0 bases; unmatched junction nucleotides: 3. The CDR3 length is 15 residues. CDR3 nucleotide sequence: TGTGCCAGTAGTTTCGGACAGGGGAGCACAGATACGCAGTATTTT. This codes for CASSFGQGSTDTQYF. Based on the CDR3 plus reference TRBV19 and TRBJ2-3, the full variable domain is DGGITQSPKYLFRKEGQNVTLSCEQNLNHDAMYWYRQDPGQGLRLIYYSQIVNDFQKGDIAEGYSVSREKKESFPLTVTSAQKNPTAFYLCASSFGQGSTDTQYFGPGTRLTVL.

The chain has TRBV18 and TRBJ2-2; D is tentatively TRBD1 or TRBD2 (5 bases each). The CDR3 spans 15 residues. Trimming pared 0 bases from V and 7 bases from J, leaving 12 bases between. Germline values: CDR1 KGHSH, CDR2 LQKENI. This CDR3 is CASSPPGTYDGELFF. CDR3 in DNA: TGTGCCAGCTCACCACCCGGGACCTACGACGGGGAGCTGTTTTTT.

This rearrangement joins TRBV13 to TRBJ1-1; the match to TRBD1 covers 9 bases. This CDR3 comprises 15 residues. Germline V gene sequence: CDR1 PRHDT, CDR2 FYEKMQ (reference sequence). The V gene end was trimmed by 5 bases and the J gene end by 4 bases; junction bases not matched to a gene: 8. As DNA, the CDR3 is TGTGCCAGCAGCACTCGGACAGGGGTGCGCACTGAAGCTTTCTTT. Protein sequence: CASSTRTGVRTEAFF.

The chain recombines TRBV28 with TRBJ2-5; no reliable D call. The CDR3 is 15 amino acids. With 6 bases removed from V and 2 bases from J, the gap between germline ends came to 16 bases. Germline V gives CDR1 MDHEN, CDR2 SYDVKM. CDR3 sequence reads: CASSYSPGRQETQYF. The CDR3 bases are TGTGCCAGCAGCTACTCCCCGGGCAGGCAAGAGACCCAGTACTTC.

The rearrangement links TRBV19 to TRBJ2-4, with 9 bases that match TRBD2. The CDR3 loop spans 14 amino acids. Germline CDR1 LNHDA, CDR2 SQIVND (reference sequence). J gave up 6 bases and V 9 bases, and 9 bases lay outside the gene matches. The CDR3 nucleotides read TGTGCCAGCATGACTAGCGGAACGCTAAACATTCAGTACTTC. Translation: CASMTSGTLNIQYF.

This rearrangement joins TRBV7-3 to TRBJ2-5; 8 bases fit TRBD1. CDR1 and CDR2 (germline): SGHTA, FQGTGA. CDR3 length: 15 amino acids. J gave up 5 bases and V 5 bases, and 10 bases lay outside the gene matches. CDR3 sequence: CASSHGDRKIETQYF. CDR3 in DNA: TGTGCCAGCAGCCACGGGGACAGGAAAATTGAGACCCAGTACTTC.

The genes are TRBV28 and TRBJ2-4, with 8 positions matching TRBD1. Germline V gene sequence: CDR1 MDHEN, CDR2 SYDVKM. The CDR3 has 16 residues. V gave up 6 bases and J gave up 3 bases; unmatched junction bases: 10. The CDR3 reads CASRKDRVGVKNIQYF. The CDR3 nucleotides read TGTGCCAGCAGAAAGGACAGGGTAGGGGTCAAAAACATTCAGTACTTC.

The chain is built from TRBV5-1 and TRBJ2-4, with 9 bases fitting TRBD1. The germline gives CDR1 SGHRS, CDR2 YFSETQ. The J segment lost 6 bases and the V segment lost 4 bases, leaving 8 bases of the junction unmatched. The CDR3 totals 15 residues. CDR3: CASSPGQGFGNIQYF. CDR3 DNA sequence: TGCGCCAGCAGCCCGGGACAGGGTTTCGGAAACATTCAGTACTTC.

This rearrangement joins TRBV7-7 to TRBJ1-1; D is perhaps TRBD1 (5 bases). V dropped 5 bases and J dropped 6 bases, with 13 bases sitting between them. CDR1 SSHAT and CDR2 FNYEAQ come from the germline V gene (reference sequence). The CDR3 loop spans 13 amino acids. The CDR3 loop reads CASSPVGGAEAFF. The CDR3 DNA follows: TGTGCCAGCAGCCCCGTGGGGGGAGCTGAAGCTTTCTTT.

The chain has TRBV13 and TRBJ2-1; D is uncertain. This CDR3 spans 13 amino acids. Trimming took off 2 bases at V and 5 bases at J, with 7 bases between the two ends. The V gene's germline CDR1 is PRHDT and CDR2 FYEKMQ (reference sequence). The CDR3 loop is CASSLPDNNEQFF. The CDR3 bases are TGTGCCAGCAGCTTACCAGACAACAATGAGCAGTTCTTC.

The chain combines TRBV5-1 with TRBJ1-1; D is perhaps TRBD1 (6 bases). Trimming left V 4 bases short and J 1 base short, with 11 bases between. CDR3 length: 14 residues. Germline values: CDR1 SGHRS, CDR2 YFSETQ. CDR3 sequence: CASSRTVENTEAFF. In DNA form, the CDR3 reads TGCGCCAGCAGCCGGACAGTTGAGAACACTGAAGCTTTCTTT.

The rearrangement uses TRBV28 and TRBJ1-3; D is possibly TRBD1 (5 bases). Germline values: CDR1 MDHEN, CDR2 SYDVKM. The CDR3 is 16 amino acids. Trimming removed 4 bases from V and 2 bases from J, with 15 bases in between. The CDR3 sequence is CASSSLPVGAGNTIYF. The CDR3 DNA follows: TGTGCCAGCAGTTCGCTACCTGTGGGGGCTGGAAACACCATATATTTT.